One T cell receptor (beta chain) is described in this entry. No antigen is known for it. Other DNA sequences in this sample translate to the same CDR3. Assay: immunoSEQ multiplex PCR; the TCRdb copy retains only in-frame clones and omits some. The sample holds over 65,000 clones, around 95% seen once. This entry is derived from a study of cytomegalovirus exposure and HLA in healthy donors. General observations from the study: The study recorded around 160 TCR beta chains that were cytomegalovirus-associated. Among TCR sequences, most were rare, though some public TCRs appeared in many donors.

Germline values: CDR1 PRHDT, CDR2 FYEKMQ (reference sequence). The V and J ends lost 0 bases and 4 bases respectively, with 16 bases between them. This CDR3 comprises 17 residues. The receptor was derived from a woman younger than 35 in good health and CMV-seropositive. The V and J genes are TRBV13 and TRBJ1-3; D gene unclear. The sequenced sample was PBMCs. For the CDR3, the DNA is TGTGCCAGCAGCTTAGGCCTAACGGGAGGAATGGGAAACACCATATATTTT. It translates to CASSLGLTGGMGNTIYF.